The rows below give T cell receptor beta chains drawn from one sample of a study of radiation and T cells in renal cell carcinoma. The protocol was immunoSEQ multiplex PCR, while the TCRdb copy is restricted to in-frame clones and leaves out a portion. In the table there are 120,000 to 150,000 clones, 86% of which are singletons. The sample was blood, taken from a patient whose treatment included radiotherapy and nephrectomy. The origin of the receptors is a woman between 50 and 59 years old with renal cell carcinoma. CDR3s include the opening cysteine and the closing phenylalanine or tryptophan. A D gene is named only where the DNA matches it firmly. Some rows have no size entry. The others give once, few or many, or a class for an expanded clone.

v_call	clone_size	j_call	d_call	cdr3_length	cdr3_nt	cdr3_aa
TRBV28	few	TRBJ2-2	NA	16	TGTGCCAGCAGCCACCTTTTAGGGCGGGATGGCGGGGAGCTGTTTTTT	CASSHLLGRDGGELFF
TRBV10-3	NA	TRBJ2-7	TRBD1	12	TGTGCCATCGGCAGGGGGCTTTACGAGCAGTACTTC	CAIGRGLYEQYF
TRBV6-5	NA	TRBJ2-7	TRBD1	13	TGTGCCAGCTCCGAGGACAGGGGCTACGAGCAGTACTTC	CASSEDRGYEQYF
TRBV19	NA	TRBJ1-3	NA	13	TGTGCCAGTAGGATAGATGCAGGAAACACCATATATTTT	CASRIDAGNTIYF
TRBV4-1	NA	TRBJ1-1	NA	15	TGCGCCAGCAGCCAAGTCCCCACAGGTGGTACTGAAGCTTTCTTT	CASSQVPTGGTEAFF
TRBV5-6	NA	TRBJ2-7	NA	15	TGTGCCAGCAGCTTGAGGCGGGGTGACTCCTACGAGCAGTACTTC	CASSLRRGDSYEQYF
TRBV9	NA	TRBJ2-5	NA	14	TGTGCCAGCAGCGTCACCCCCACGGTTGAGACCCAGTACTTC	CASSVTPTVETQYF
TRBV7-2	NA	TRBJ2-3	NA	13	TGTGCCAGCAGCTTAGATTGGACAGATACGCAGTATTTT	CASSLDWTDTQYF
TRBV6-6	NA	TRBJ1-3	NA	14	TGTGCCAGCAGCCCTGAGACAATCGGAAACACCATATATTTT	CASSPETIGNTIYF
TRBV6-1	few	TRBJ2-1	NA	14	TGTGCCAGCAGTGAAGCGGGAAGGGACAATGAGCAGTTCTTC	CASSEAGRDNEQFF
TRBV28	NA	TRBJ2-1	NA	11	TGTGCCAGCAGTTTAACCAGGGTACGGTTCTTC	CASSLTRVRFF
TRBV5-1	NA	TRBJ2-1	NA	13	TGCGCCAGCACCGGGACGGTGAAATGGGAGCAGTTCTTC	CASTGTVKWEQFF
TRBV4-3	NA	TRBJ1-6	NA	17	TGCGCCAGCAGCCAAGGTACCCTCGGGGCCTATAATTCACCCCTCCACTTT	CASSQGTLGAYNSPLHF
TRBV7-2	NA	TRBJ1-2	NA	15	TGTGCCAGCAGCATCAGGGGACCGTCTAACTATGGCTACACCTTC	CASSIRGPSNYGYTF
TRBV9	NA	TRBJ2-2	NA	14	TGTGCCAGCAGCGTATTGGCGTCTAGCGGGGAGCTGTTTTTT	CASSVLASSGELFF
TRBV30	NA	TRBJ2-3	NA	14	TGTGCCTGGAGTTTGACGGGGGGCCCAGATACGCAGTATTTT	CAWSLTGGPDTQYF
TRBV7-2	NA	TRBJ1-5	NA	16	TGTGCCAGCAGCGTTCCTAGAGGGAATAGCAATCAGCCCCAGCATTTT	CASSVPRGNSNQPQHF
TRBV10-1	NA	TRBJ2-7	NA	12	TGCGCCAGACCCGACATTTCCTACGAGCAGTACTTC	CARPDISYEQYF
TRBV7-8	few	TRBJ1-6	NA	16	TGTGCCAGCAGTATACAGGGTAGCTCCTATAATTCACCCCTCCACTTT	CASSIQGSSYNSPLHF
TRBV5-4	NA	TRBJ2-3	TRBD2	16	TGTGCCAGCAGCTTTAAGACTAGCGGGGGAACAGATACGCAGTATTTT	CASSFKTSGGTDTQYF
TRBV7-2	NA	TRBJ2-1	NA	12	TGTGCCAGCAGCTCATATAGGAATGAGCAGTTCTTC	CASSSYRNEQFF
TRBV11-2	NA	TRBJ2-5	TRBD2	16	TGTGCCAGCAGCATACGGACTAGCGGTATCGGGGAGACCCAGTACTTC	CASSIRTSGIGETQYF
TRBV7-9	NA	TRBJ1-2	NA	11	TGTGCCAGCAGCGGAAACTATGGCTACACCTTC	CASSGNYGYTF
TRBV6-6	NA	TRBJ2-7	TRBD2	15	TGTGCCAGCAGCCTCACTAGCGGGGGGGCCTACGAGCAGTACTTC	CASSLTSGGAYEQYF
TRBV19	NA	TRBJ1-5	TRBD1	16	TGTGCCAGTAGTCCCGGACAGGGGAGTGGCAATCAGCCCCAGCATTTT	CASSPGQGSGNQPQHF
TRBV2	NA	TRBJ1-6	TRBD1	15	TGTGCCAGCATTCCGAGGACAGGGGAATATTCACCCCTCCACTTT	CASIPRTGEYSPLHF
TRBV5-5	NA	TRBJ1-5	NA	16	TGTGCCAGCAGCTTACAGGGCCCCTATAGCAATCAGCCCCAGCATTTT	CASSLQGPYSNQPQHF
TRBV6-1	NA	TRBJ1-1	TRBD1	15	TGTGCCAGCAGTGAATTGGGACAGGGCCCCACTGAAGCTTTCTTT	CASSELGQGPTEAFF
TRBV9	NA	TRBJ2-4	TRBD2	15	TGTGCCAGCAGCGTAGCGGGACTAGCGGCGAACATTCAGTACTTC	CASSVAGLAANIQYF
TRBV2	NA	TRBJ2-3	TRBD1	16	TGTGCCATCACACCCCAGGGACAGGGGTGGACAGATACGCAGTATTTT	CAITPQGQGWTDTQYF
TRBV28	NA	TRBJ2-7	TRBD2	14	TGTGCCAGCAGTCTTAGCGGGAGGGCCCGGGAGCAGTACTTC	CASSLSGRAREQYF
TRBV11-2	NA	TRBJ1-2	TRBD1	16	TGTGCCAGCAGCTTAGGGCTGGGACAGGGGGCATCTGGCTACACCTTC	CASSLGLGQGASGYTF
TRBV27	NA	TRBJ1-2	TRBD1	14	TGTGCCAGCAGTGGGGGGACAGCAGGACATGGCTACACCTTC	CASSGGTAGHGYTF
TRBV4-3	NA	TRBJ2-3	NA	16	TGCGCCAGCAGCCAAGATCGGCAGGATGGGGCAGATACGCAGTATTTT	CASSQDRQDGADTQYF
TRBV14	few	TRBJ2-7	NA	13	TGTGCCAGCAGCCCTCAGGTCAACCACGAGCAGTACTTC	CASSPQVNHEQYF
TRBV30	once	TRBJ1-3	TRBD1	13	TGTGCCTGGGACAGGGCCGCTGGAAACACCATATATTTT	CAWDRAAGNTIYF
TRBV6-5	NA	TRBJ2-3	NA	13	TGTGCCAGCAGTGACGGGGGCGCAGATACGCAGTATTTT	CASSDGGADTQYF
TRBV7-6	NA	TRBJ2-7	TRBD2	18	TGTGCCAGCAGCCCCTCGACTAGCGGGAAGCCCTACTCCTACGAGCAGTACTTC	CASSPSTSGKPYSYEQYF
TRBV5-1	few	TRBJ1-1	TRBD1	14	TGCGCCAGCAGCTTGGTAGGGACAGGGGGAGAAGCTTTCTTT	CASSLVGTGGEAFF
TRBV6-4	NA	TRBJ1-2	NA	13	TGTGCCAGCAGTGACTCGACCGTGGGGGGATACACCTTC	CASSDSTVGGYTF
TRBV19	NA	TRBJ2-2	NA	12	TGTGCCAGTAGGTGGGAGACCGGGGAGCTGTTTTTT	CASRWETGELFF
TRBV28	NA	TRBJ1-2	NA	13	TGTGCCAGCATCCCCGGGGGTGGCTATGGCTACACCTTC	CASIPGGGYGYTF
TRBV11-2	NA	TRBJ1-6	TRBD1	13	TGTGCCAGCAGCTTAGCCCACGGACAGGCGCTCCACTTT	CASSLAHGQALHF
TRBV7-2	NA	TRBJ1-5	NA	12	TGTGCCAGCAGCTCGCCCCCGACGGCCCAGCATTTT	CASSSPPTAQHF
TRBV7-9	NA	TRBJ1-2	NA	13	TGTGCCAGCAGCTTACCCGAGAATCTTGGCTACACCTTC	CASSLPENLGYTF
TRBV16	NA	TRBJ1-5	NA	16	TGTGCCAGCAGCCAATCGAGTTTCGGGGGGAATCAGCCCCAGCATTTT	CASSQSSFGGNQPQHF
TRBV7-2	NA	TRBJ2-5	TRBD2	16	TGTGCCAGCAGCTTAGAAGCGGGGGGACCATTGGGGACCCAGTACTTC	CASSLEAGGPLGTQYF
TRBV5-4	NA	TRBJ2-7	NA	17	TGTGCCAGCAGCGAGGGCTTTTCGGGCCCGAGCTCCTACGAGCAGTACTTC	CASSEGFSGPSSYEQYF
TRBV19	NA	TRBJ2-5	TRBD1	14	TGTGCCAGTAGTTTCGGACAGGGTCAAGAGACCCAGTACTTC	CASSFGQGQETQYF